Below are 27 T cell receptor beta chains sequenced from a single sample in a study of post-analysis software for immune sequencing data. General study results and limits: In patients, five or six TRBV segments were more frequent than in controls, with TRBV5-6, TRBV5-1 and TRBV20-1 among them.

Tagging with unique molecular identifiers was a feature of the TCR beta cDNA libraries. Each CDR3 protein gets one entry after TCRdb re-called the PCR reads with MiXCR. The profile shows over 250,000 distinct CDR3 sequences, 36% of them singletons. No antigens are known for them. The sequenced sample was blood. These receptors were taken from a girl under 18 with multiple sclerosis.

The genes are TRBV27 and TRBJ1-5; tentative D call: TRBD1 (5 bases). The CDR3 consists of 15 residues. Germline V CDR1 and CDR2: MNHEY, SMNVEV (reference sequence). The V and J ends lost 5 bases and 2 bases respectively, with 13 bases between them. CDR3 coding DNA: TGTGCCAGCAGTCTTCGGGGCACGGGCAATCAGCCCCAGCATTTT. Protein: CASSLRGTGNQPQHF.

CDR3 nucleotides: TGCAGTGCTAGAGGGAGCTCCTATAATTCACCCCTCCACTTT. It is translated as CSARGSSYNSPLHF. The chain employs TRBV20-1 and TRBJ1-6; no reliable D call. The CDR3 has 14 amino acids. V lost 1 base and J 0 bases, leaving 4 bases between the germline ends. In germline, CDR1 is DFQATT, CDR2 SNEGSKA (reference sequence).

This clonotype was detected only a few times. With a much larger clone just one base away, this may be a read error. CDR3 protein: CASSPNAEGLGTQYF. The DNA for the CDR3 is TGTGCCAGCTCACCCAACGCAGAGGGGTTGGGGACCCAGTACTTC. The gene calls are TRBV18 and TRBJ2-5; either TRBD1 or TRBD2 may fit D (5 bases each). Trimming cost V 3 bases and J 7 bases, with 18 bases left between them. This CDR3 comprises 15 residues. Germline V gene data show CDR1 as KGHSH and CDR2 as LQKENI.

This clonotype was observed at least ten times. The chain's CDR3 is CASRLAVSGANVLTF. CDR3 DNA sequence: TGTGCCAGCCGATTGGCGGTCTCTGGGGCCAACGTCCTGACTTTC. V gene TRBV7-2 combines with J gene TRBJ2-6, with D hard to call. The CDR3 runs 15 residues. Germline V lookup: CDR1 SGHTA, CDR2 FQGNSA. V lost 8 bases to trimming and J lost 0 bases, with 11 bases between them.

In this sample, this clonotype turned up many times. The V and J genes are TRBV12-3 or TRBV12-4 and TRBJ2-3; a possible D gene is TRBD1 (5 bases). Between the trimmed V and J ends, which lost 8 bases and 5 bases, there was a span of 11 bases. CDR3 length equals 12 residues. DNA for the CDR3: TGTGCCAGCCGGACAAGGCGAGATACGCAGTATTTT. This translates into CASRTRRDTQYF.

The CDR3 region has the DNA TGTGCCAGTGGACTAGCGGGTTGGGATACGCAGTATTTT. Its protein product is CASGLAGWDTQYF. The rearrangement joins TRBV25-1 to TRBJ2-3; 11 positions match TRBD2. Germline V gene lookup returns CDR1 MGHDK and CDR2 SYGVNS. The CDR3 sequence is 13 residues long. J gave up 6 bases and V 9 bases, and 5 bases lay outside the gene matches. The full variable domain, its missing parts supplied by reference TRBV25-1 and TRBJ2-3, is EADIYQTPRYLVIGTGKKITLECSQTMGHDKMYWYQQDPGMELHLIHYSYGVNSTEKGDLSSESTVSRIRTEHFPLTLESARPSHTSQYLCASGLAGWDTQYFGPGTRLTVL.

Details on this clonotype: A much larger clone sits a single nucleotide away, making a read error possible. The chain carries TRBV9 and TRBJ1-2, with D uncertain. The CDR3 runs 16 residues. Germline values: CDR1 SGDLS, CDR2 YYNGEE. The CDR3 nucleotides read TGTGCCAGCAACGTACTGAAGGGCCCTACCAACTATGGCTACACCTTC. It encodes CASNVLKGPTNYGYTF.

The chain joins TRBV10-3 to TRBJ2-2, with 7 bases fitting TRBD2. This CDR3 has 18 amino acids. Germline CDR1 reads ENHRY; CDR2 reads SYGVKD. The V and J ends lost 0 bases and 2 bases, in that order; junction bases with no gene match: 9. As DNA, the CDR3 is TGTGCCATCAGTGAGTCGAGGCTGGGGGGACTAAACACCGGGGAGCTGTTTTTT. Encoded protein: CAISESRLGGLNTGELFF.

Many counts were recorded for this clonotype. The chain is built from TRBV7-3 and TRBJ2-3, with TRBD2 matching 15 bases. CDR1 and CDR2 from the germline V gene are SGHTA and FQGTGA. J gave up 5 bases and V 5 bases, and 8 bases lay outside the gene matches. There are 17 residues in the CDR3. Here the CDR3 reads CASSGGLAGGSVDTQYF. CDR3 in DNA: TGTGCCAGCAGCGGGGGACTAGCGGGAGGATCGGTAGATACGCAGTATTTT.

About this clonotype itself: A much more abundant neighbour one base away suggests this may be a read error. The gene calls are TRBV21-1 and TRBJ2-4; the D segment call TRBD1 is taken from the table without a DNA check. Near its end, the DNA agrees better with TRBJ2-7, so the J call may be wrong. TRBV21-1 is a documented pseudogene. This CDR3 is built from 15 residues. This CDR3 is CASSNKRVGAYEQYF. DNA for the CDR3: TGTGCCAGCAGCAATAAGAGAGTGGGGGCGTACGAGCAGTACTTC.

This clonotype has a count of ten or more. The chain has TRBV29-1 and TRBJ1-1; possible D gene TRBD1, 6 bases. Trimming pared 2 bases from V and 1 base from J, leaving 11 bases between. Germline V gene data show CDR1 as SQVTM and CDR2 as ANQGSEA. CDR3 length equals 14 residues. In nucleotides, the CDR3 is TGCAGCGTTGAACGCGGGGGCGCGAACACTGAAGCTTTCTTT. This codes for CSVERGGANTEAFF.

The V and J genes are TRBV5-1 and TRBJ1-5; D not certain. Trimming pared 4 bases from V and 2 bases from J, leaving 13 bases between. CDR1 and CDR2 from the germline V gene are SGHRS and YFSETQ. This CDR3 has 15 residues. CDR3 loop: CASSMDGRGNQPQHF. In DNA form, the CDR3 reads TGCGCCAGCAGCATGGACGGGAGGGGCAATCAGCCCCAGCATTTT.

This chain connects TRBV3-1 to TRBJ1-2, with D hard to call. This CDR3 is built from 15 residues. Germline V CDR1 and CDR2: LGHDT, YNNKEL (reference sequence). V lost 0 bases and J 5 bases, leaving 13 bases between the germline ends. The CDR3 DNA reads TGTGCCAGCAGCCAAGATGTTCGGGCCGTGTATGGCTACACCTTC. This sequence encodes CASSQDVRAVYGYTF.

The chain joins TRBV6-1 to TRBJ1-2, with 7 bases that match TRBD1. V shed 6 bases, J shed 1 base, and the junction held 2 bases outside the gene matches. This CDR3 contains 13 residues. CDR1 and CDR2 (germline): MNHNS, SASEGT. The CDR3 nucleotides are TGTGCCAGCAGCGACAGGGTTAACTATGGCTACACCTTC. Translation gives CASSDRVNYGYTF.

This clonotype was found a few times. The CDR3 nucleotides read TGTGCCAGCAGCTTAGTGGGGCAGGGCAGGGGCGAGCAGTACTTC. This encodes CASSLVGQGRGEQYF. The rearrangement uses TRBV7-8 and TRBJ2-5, with a possible D match to TRBD1 (6 bases). The end of the DNA is better explained by TRBJ2-7, so the J call may be wrong. This CDR3 has 15 residues. The germline V gene has CDR1 SGHVS and CDR2 FQNEAQ.

Comment on this clonotype: This could be a read error, since a much larger clone is one nucleotide away. This rearrangement joins TRBV7-2 to TRBJ2-1; either TRBD1 or TRBD2 may fit D (5 bases each). CDR1 is SGHTA and CDR2 is FQGNSA in the germline V gene. The CDR3 loop spans 14 amino acids. The CDR3 sequence: CASSRDHTDNEQVF. CDR3 nucleotide sequence: TGTGCCAGCAGCAGGGACCATACCGACAATGAGCAGGTCTTC.

The chain carries TRBV4-1 and TRBJ1-5; 7 bases are a match to TRBD1. In germline, CDR1 is MGHRA, CDR2 YSYEKL. V lost 0 bases, J lost 3 bases, and 2 bases stayed unmatched. The CDR3 is 15 residues long. The CDR3 DNA follows: TGCGCCAGCAGCCAAGAAACAGGGGACAATCAGCCCCAGCATTTT. Its protein is CASSQETGDNQPQHF.

The V call is TRBV20-1, the J call TRBJ2-4; maybe TRBD2 (7 bases). Germline CDR1 and CDR2: DFQATT and SNEGSKA (reference sequence). Trimming cost V 6 bases and J 5 bases, with 20 bases left between them. CDR3 size: 15 residues. The CDR3 is CSALRGGSGQNIQYF. Written as DNA, the CDR3 is TGCAGTGCACTAAGGGGGGGATCGGGGCAAAACATTCAGTACTTC.

This chain connects TRBV4-1 to TRBJ2-7, with unresolved D. V lost 3 bases and J lost 1, with 7 bases in between. The CDR3 extends over 13 amino acids. Germline V gene lookup returns CDR1 MGHRA and CDR2 YSYEKL. The CDR3 loop reads CASSHPGSYEQYF. Written as DNA, the CDR3 is TGCGCCAGCAGCCATCCCGGGTCCTACGAGCAGTACTTC.

This clonotype was recorded at least ten times. This sequence joins TRBV29-1 and TRBJ2-3, with 10 bases matching TRBD2. V was clipped by 2 bases and J by 4 bases; unmatched bases: 9. The CDR3 sequence is 16 residues long. Germline values: CDR1 SQVTM, CDR2 ANQGSEA. The CDR3 bases are TGCAGCGTTGAACTGGCGGGTAGCGGGAGGCCAGATACGCAGTATTTT. Protein: CSVELAGSGRPDTQYF.

This clonotype was seen a handful of times. The chain joins TRBV7-8 to TRBJ2-1; 11 bases are a match to TRBD2. The J segment lost 7 bases and the V segment lost 5 bases, leaving 4 bases of the junction unmatched. The germline V gene has CDR1 SGHVS and CDR2 FQNEAQ. The CDR3 extends over 14 amino acids. The CDR3 coding sequence is TGTGCCAGCAGCAGAAGACTAGCGGGGAATGAGCAGTTCTTC. Protein product: CASSRRLAGNEQFF.

V usage is TRBV10-3 and J usage is TRBJ2-5, with D perhaps being TRBD1 or TRBD2 (5 bases each). Near its end, the DNA agrees better with TRBJ2-7, so the J call may be wrong. The germline CDR1 and CDR2 sequences are ENHRY and SYGVKD. CDR3 length equals 14 residues. The CDR3 protein is CAISESRGAYEQYF. The CDR3 nucleotides are TGTGCCATCAGTGAGTCACGAGGGGCCTACGAGCAGTACTTC.

Worth noting for this clonotype: At one end, the junction sequence differs from germline, possibly due to a read error. The gene calls are TRBV12-3 or TRBV12-4 and TRBJ2-3; 8 bases agree with TRBD2. The CDR3 contains 13 residues. The CDR3 DNA is TGTGCCAGCGACGCGGGAGGAACAGATGCGCAGTATTTT. It encodes CASDAGGTDAQYF.

This sequence joins TRBV29-1 and TRBJ2-1, with TRBD1 matching over 9 bases. The CDR3 loop spans 16 amino acids. Germline V CDR1 and CDR2: SQVTM, ANQGSEA. J lost 3 bases, V lost 2 bases, and 8 bases had no gene match. The CDR3: CSVEPWTGAFYNEQFF. CDR3 in DNA: TGCAGCGTTGAACCCTGGACAGGGGCTTTCTACAATGAGCAGTTCTTC.

In this sample, this clonotype turned up many times. The V and J genes are TRBV20-1 and TRBJ2-5; D gene ambiguous. The V end lost 3 bases, the J end lost 2 bases, and 10 bases lay between the germline ends. The CDR3 has 13 amino acids. Germline lookup yields CDR1 DFQATT and CDR2 SNEGSKA (reference sequence). CDR3 residues: CSARGSIQETQYF. In nucleotides, the CDR3 is TGCAGTGCTAGGGGGTCTATACAAGAGACCCAGTACTTC.

CDR3 bases: TGCAGTGCTAGTAGGGGGGTGAGCACTGAAGCTTTCTTT. Encoded protein: CSASRGVSTEAFF. The rearrangement joins TRBV20-1 to TRBJ1-1; D might be TRBD1 (6 bases). The CDR3 has 13 residues. Germline CDR1 reads DFQATT; CDR2 reads SNEGSKA (reference sequence). Trimming pared 3 bases from V and 4 bases from J, leaving 12 bases between.

In its sample, this clonotype was seen many times. This rearrangement joins TRBV25-1 to TRBJ2-7; perhaps TRBD1 as D (5 bases). The V and J ends lost 7 bases and 0 bases respectively, with 13 bases between them. Per germline, CDR1 MGHDK and CDR2 SYGVNS. This CDR3 is 14 amino acids long. For the CDR3, the DNA is TGTGCCAGCAAACAGGAAAGGTTCTCCTACGAGCAGTACTTC. Translating gives CASKQERFSYEQYF.